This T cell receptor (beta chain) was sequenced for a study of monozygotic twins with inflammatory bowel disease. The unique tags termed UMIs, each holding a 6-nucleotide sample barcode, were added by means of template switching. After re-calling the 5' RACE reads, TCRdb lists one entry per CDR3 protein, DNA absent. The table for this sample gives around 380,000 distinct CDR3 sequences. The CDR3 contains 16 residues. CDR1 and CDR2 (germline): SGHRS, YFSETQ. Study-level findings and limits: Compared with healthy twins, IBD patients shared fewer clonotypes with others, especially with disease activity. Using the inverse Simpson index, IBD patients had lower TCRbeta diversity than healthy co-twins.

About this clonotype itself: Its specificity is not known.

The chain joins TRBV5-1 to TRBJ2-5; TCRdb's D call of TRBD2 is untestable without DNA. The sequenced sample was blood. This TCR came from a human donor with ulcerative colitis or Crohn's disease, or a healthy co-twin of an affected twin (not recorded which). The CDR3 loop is CASSLGSSGAQETQYF.